These T cell receptor beta chains were read from a single sample in a study of blood T cells in healthy people across ages. MiXCR, run by TCRdb on the 5' RACE reads, gives a single entry per CDR3 protein. This table has roughly 700,000 distinct CDR3 sequences, around 49% appearing once. Material: blood. Receptors originate from a woman aged 55 to 70 in good health. The CDR3 runs from the conserved cysteine through the conserved F or W.

V gene	CDR3 protein
TRBV29-1	CSVGLGTSTDTQYF
TRBV10-3	CAIGGQALYQPQHF
TRBV28	CASRRPGQGYGYTF
TRBV12-3/TRBV12-4	CASSGTGGPFSSYNEQFF
TRBV5-4	CASSFVEPGGEQFF
TRBV4-3	CASSQDWDQETQYF
TRBV7-6	CASSLEGGIHEQYF
TRBV6-2/TRBV6-3	CASSSQASNQPQHF
TRBV5-1	CASGIQGDGETQYF
TRBV20-1	CSAGTPNTEAFF
TRBV7-6	CASSTYSSYEQYF
TRBV2	CASRLSTDSQPQHF
TRBV20-1	CSASDRTSGAGNEQFF
TRBV7-2	CASSLGLRQGAWETQYF
TRBV6-6	CASSYRQGNEETQYF
TRBV29-1	CSVPGLAEYNEQFF
TRBV29-1	CSVRSSGANVLTF
TRBV7-9	CASSWNNRSPLHF
TRBV4-2	CASSPTPAAGTYNEQFF
TRBV20-1	CSARDGAPWSELFF
TRBV27	CASGGWTDTQYF
TRBV20-1	CSARGTSGSADTQYF
TRBV25-1	CASTRSTGELFF
TRBV29-1	CSVEMLGTGVYEQYF
TRBV7-8	CASSLRAGVGNEQFF
TRBV7-2	CASSLDIGDYGYTF
TRBV28	CASRPGSSGSYEQYF
TRBV18	CASSPPLGGPWSYEQYF
TRBV27	CASSLIFGETQYF
TRBV6-6	CASRKGQQETQYF
TRBV5-5	CASRNTGSDTQYF
TRBV7-7	CASSPSSVAGLNEQFF
TRBV7-8	CASRERGGRGSEQFF
TRBV3-1	CANSHGGSYNEQFF
TRBV20-1	CSARAGRSYEQYF
TRBV10-3	CAISGQSPYEQYF
TRBV5-1	CASSFLYNEQFF
TRBV29-1	CSVGLGTGGMNTEAFF
TRBV3-1	CASSLWTADTQYF
TRBV6-5	CASSNGQWDRGYEQYF
TRBV5-1	CASSRRGAGAPLDNEQFF
TRBV20-1	CSARVTSKQFF
TRBV10-3	CAISEPAGLAGVFEQFF
TRBV10-3	CAISAGTGSYNEQYF
TRBV4-2	CASSQEASSNTGELFF
TRBV29-1	CSVGLAGLEKLFF
TRBV20-1	CSWWDPSGNTIYF
TRBV20-1	CSATKGLQYF
TRBV12-3/TRBV12-4	CASSLVPRQGGGYTF
TRBV29-1	CSVPDGTDTQYF
TRBV7-3	CASSLTAGPGQGRADTQYF
TRBV20-1	CSARKSSGRVINEQFF
TRBV11-1	CASTITGLNTEAFF